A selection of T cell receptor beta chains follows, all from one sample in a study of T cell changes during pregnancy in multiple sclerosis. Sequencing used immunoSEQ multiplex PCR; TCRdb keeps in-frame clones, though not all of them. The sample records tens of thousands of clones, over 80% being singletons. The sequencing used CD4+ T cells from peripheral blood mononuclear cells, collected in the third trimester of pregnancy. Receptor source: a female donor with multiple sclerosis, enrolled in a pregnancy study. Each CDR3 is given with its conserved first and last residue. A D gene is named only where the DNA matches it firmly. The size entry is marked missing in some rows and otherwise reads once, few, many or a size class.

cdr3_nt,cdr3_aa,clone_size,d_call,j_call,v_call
TGTGCCAGCTCAGGGGACACCTATCAGCCCCAGCATTTT,CASSGDTYQPQHF,-,-,TRBJ1-5,TRBV18
TGTGCCAGCAGTGAACTAGCTCAGGACACCGGGGAGCTGTTTTTT,CASSELAQDTGELFF,-,-,TRBJ2-2,TRBV2
TGTGCCACACCCGGACTAGCGTTGACAGATACGCAGTATTTT,CATPGLALTDTQYF,-,TRBD2,TRBJ2-3,TRBV30
TGTGCCAGCAGCCACTCGGGAGGGATCTACAATGAGCAGTTCTTC,CASSHSGGIYNEQFF,-,TRBD2,TRBJ2-1,TRBV13
TGCAGCGTTGACTGGGCGGGGAGGTCGACTGAAGCTTTCTTT,CSVDWAGRSTEAFF,-,-,TRBJ1-1,TRBV29-1
TGTGCCAGCAGTGAAGCGCTTCCAGTCTACAATGAGCAGTTCTTC,CASSEALPVYNEQFF,-,-,TRBJ2-1,TRBV6-1
TGTGCCAGCAGCTTGGGATCGGACGGGAGCTCCTACGAGCAGTACTTC,CASSLGSDGSSYEQYF,once,-,TRBJ2-7,TRBV7-2
TGTGCCAGCAGTCCTGGACAGAACATTCAGTACTTC,CASSPGQNIQYF,-,-,TRBJ2-4,TRBV11-2
TGTGCCAGCAGCCCCTACCGGCAGGGGTATGGCTACACCTTC,CASSPYRQGYGYTF,-,-,TRBJ1-2,TRBV7-6
TGTGCCAGCAGTTCTCCCCCGGGCGGGGCCTATGGCTACACCTTC,CASSSPPGGAYGYTF,-,-,TRBJ1-2,TRBV28
TGTGCCAGCAGCCCGGGGACAGGGGCACAAGAGGGTTCACCCCTCCACTTT,CASSPGTGAQEGSPLHF,-,TRBD1,TRBJ1-6,TRBV5-4
TGCGCCAGCAGCCAAGATCAGACTAGCGGGAGGTACAATGAGCAGTTCTTC,CASSQDQTSGRYNEQFF,-,TRBD2,TRBJ2-1,TRBV4-1
TGTGCCACCAGCGGACCACCGGGACAGGGGGCGGGTAATGAGCAGTTCTTC,CATSGPPGQGAGNEQFF,-,TRBD1,TRBJ2-1,TRBV15
TGCAGCGTGGGGACAGGGAGTAATGGCTACACCTTC,CSVGTGSNGYTF,-,TRBD1,TRBJ1-2,TRBV29-1
TGTGCCTGGACCCCCAGGGGCGCCTACGAGCAGTACTTC,CAWTPRGAYEQYF,-,-,TRBJ2-7,TRBV30
TGTGCCTGGAGGAGATTGCACCGGGACACCCTAGAAGAGACCCAGTACTTC,CAWRRLHRDTLEETQYF,-,-,TRBJ2-5,TRBV30
TGTGCCAGCAGCCTAGACAGACCCGCACTCTCTGGGGCCAACGTCCTGACTTTC,CASSLDRPALSGANVLTF,-,-,TRBJ2-6,TRBV2
TGCGCCAGCAGACAGGGAGGCAATCAGCCCCAGCATTTT,CASRQGGNQPQHF,-,-,TRBJ1-5,TRBV10-1
TGTGCCTGGAGTGGAGATCGGTTCTTACGCTATGGCTACACCTTC,CAWSGDRFLRYGYTF,-,-,TRBJ1-2,TRBV30
TGTGCCAGCAGCGAAATCCGATCGCGGAGAGCTAACTATGGCTACACCTTC,CASSEIRSRRANYGYTF,-,-,TRBJ1-2,TRBV11-2
TGTGCCAGCACCCCCGGTTCCAGGGAAGGAGAGACCCAGTACTTC,CASTPGSREGETQYF,-,-,TRBJ2-5,TRBV28
TGTGCCAGTAGTATAGCAAGGGGTTTGGGGAACACCGGGGAGCTGTTTTTT,CASSIARGLGNTGELFF,-,-,TRBJ2-2,TRBV19
TGTGCCTGTACACTTAGGACCACGAGGGACTATGGCTACACCTTC,CACTLRTTRDYGYTF,few,-,TRBJ1-2,TRBV30
TGTGCCAGCAGCCCGGAAACAACAGGGGCGAGCTCCTACAATGAGCAGTTCTTC,CASSPETTGASSYNEQFF,-,TRBD1,TRBJ2-1,TRBV4-2
TGTGCCAGCAGCTTAGGAGGAGGTGTAGTCGGGAATGAGCAGTTCTTC,CASSLGGGVVGNEQFF,-,-,TRBJ2-1,TRBV13
TGTGCCAGCAGCTTAGGCGGGATTCTAGCGGGAGGTTGGAATGAGCAGTTCTTC,CASSLGGILAGGWNEQFF,-,TRBD2,TRBJ2-1,TRBV7-6
TGCGCCAGCAGCTTCATCTCCGGGACAGGGGACGAGCAGTACTTC,CASSFISGTGDEQYF,-,TRBD1,TRBJ2-7,TRBV5-1
TGCGCGACAGGGGGTCCGGAAAAACTGTTTTTT,CATGGPEKLFF,-,TRBD1,TRBJ1-4,TRBV20-1
TGTGCCAGCAGTTACTCGAGACTACAGGGAATCAATGAGCAGTTCTTC,CASSYSRLQGINEQFF,once,-,TRBJ2-1,TRBV6-5
TGTGCCAGTAGTAGTCGAGCGGGCATCTACAATGAGCAGTTCTTC,CASSSRAGIYNEQFF,once,-,TRBJ2-1,TRBV19
TGTGCCAGCACCACCCGACAGAGACATGGCTACGAGCAGTACTTC,CASTTRQRHGYEQYF,-,-,TRBJ2-7,TRBV28
TGTGCCAGCAGCTCGGACAGGGGTGATCAGCCCCAGCATTTT,CASSSDRGDQPQHF,-,TRBD1,TRBJ1-5,TRBV7-2
TGCGCCAGCAGCCACAGGGCGGGAGGGCCGGGCTACGAGCAGTACTTC,CASSHRAGGPGYEQYF,-,TRBD2,TRBJ2-7,TRBV4-3
TGTGCCTTACCGACAGGGTCATACAATGAGCAGTTCTTC,CALPTGSYNEQFF,once,TRBD1,TRBJ2-1,TRBV30
TGTGCCAGCAGCTTCGCCGGGACAGGGAAAACAGATACGCAGTATTTT,CASSFAGTGKTDTQYF,once,TRBD1,TRBJ2-3,TRBV7-2
TGTGCCAGCAGTGAATTTGCCCTAGCGGACAATGAGCAGTTCTTC,CASSEFALADNEQFF,-,TRBD2,TRBJ2-1,TRBV2
TGTGCCACCCAGGGGGGAAACTACGAGCAGTACTTC,CATQGGNYEQYF,-,-,TRBJ2-7,TRBV10-3
TGTGCCAGCGTCGGAGGTGGGAGCAATCAGCCCCAGCATTTT,CASVGGGSNQPQHF,-,-,TRBJ1-5,TRBV28
TGCGCCAGCAGCCTCCGTCCAGGGGGTGGTGAAAAACTGTTTTTT,CASSLRPGGGEKLFF,-,TRBD1,TRBJ1-4,TRBV5-1
TGCGCCAGCAACCCCTTAGCCGATCTGCCCTACGAGCAGTACTTC,CASNPLADLPYEQYF,-,-,TRBJ2-7,TRBV4-3
TGTGCCAGCTCACCACTTGGCTCTAGCGGGAGTGAGACCCAGTACTTC,CASSPLGSSGSETQYF,once,TRBD2,TRBJ2-5,TRBV18
TGTGCCAGCAGCCAACAGGGTATCGGCACTGAAGCTTTCTTT,CASSQQGIGTEAFF,-,-,TRBJ1-1,TRBV11-2
TGCGCCAGCAGCTTGGCTCTTTCTTCTAGCACAGATACGCAGTATTTT,CASSLALSSSTDTQYF,-,-,TRBJ2-3,TRBV5-1
TGTGCTTCGCACAGACCGGGGTCTGGGGCCAACGTCCTGACTTTC,CASHRPGSGANVLTF,-,-,TRBJ2-6,TRBV6-7
TGTGCCAGCGGCAGGGGCGACTCTGGAAACACCATATATTTT,CASGRGDSGNTIYF,-,-,TRBJ1-3,TRBV5-5
TGTGCCAGTAGTCTGCGGACTAGTTCCCATATCGAGCAGTTCTTC,CASSLRTSSHIEQFF,-,TRBD2,TRBJ2-1,TRBV19
TGTGCCAGCAGTGAGGGACTAGCTTCCAAAAACATTCAGTACTTC,CASSEGLASKNIQYF,once,TRBD2,TRBJ2-4,TRBV2
TGTGCCAGCAGCTTCGGACTTCAGGCCTACGAGCAGTACTTC,CASSFGLQAYEQYF,-,-,TRBJ2-7,TRBV11-2
TGTGCCAGCAGCTTTTCCAGACAGCGGAACACTGAAGCTTTCTTT,CASSFSRQRNTEAFF,-,-,TRBJ1-1,TRBV5-8